The 20 T cell receptor beta chains below all came from one sample that was sequenced in a study of cytomegalovirus exposure and HLA in healthy donors. Vbeta (60) and Jbeta (13) primers were used in the PCR. Data came from immunoSEQ multiplex PCR; TCRdb stores just in-frame clones and leaves some out. The sample carries 150,000 to 200,000 clones, roughly 85% recorded once. Sequenced input: PBMCs. These receptors originate from a man aged 35-49 years in good health and CMV-seronegative.

J is TRBJ2-1 and V is TRBV7-8, with D perhaps matching TRBD1 (6 bases). V dropped 3 bases and J dropped 10 bases, with 7 bases sitting between them. CDR3 length equals 11 residues. From germline, CDR1 is SGHVS and CDR2 FQNEAQ. The CDR3 here is CASSFGTEQFF. The CDR3 nucleotides are TGTGCCAGCAGCTTTGGGACAGAGCAGTTCTTC.

With regard to this clone: This sample also contains other DNA sequences that code for the same CDR3. The gene calls are TRBV2 and TRBJ2-1; TRBD2 is a possible D gene (5 bases). Trimming left V 6 bases short and J 6 bases short, with 9 bases between. The CDR3 covers 12 residues. CDR1 is SNHLY, CDR2 FYNNEI, per germline. CDR3 sequence (DNA): TGTGCCAGCAGCCGGGAATTCAATGAGCAGTTCTTC. As protein: CASSREFNEQFF.

This clone was found a few times. V usage is TRBV10-1 and J usage is TRBJ2-1, with 7 bases identical to TRBD2. Germline V gene lookup returns CDR1 WNHNN and CDR2 SYGVQD (reference sequence). This CDR3 spans 15 amino acids. The trim removed 1 base at V and 5 bases at J, leaving 5 bases unmatched. As DNA, the CDR3 is TGCGCCAGCAGTGAGTTGCGGGAGTTCCACAATGAGCAGTTCTTC. Residues: CASSELREFHNEQFF.

This clone was picked up one time. This chain uses TRBV2 with TRBJ2-5, with 8 bases fitting TRBD1. The trim removed 7 bases at V and 5 bases at J, leaving 12 bases unmatched. Germline V gene lookup returns CDR1 SNHLY and CDR2 FYNNEI. The CDR3 totals 15 residues. The CDR3 bases are TGTGCCAGCAATCCGGCGACAGGGGCAGGGGAGACCCAGTACTTC. Its protein is CASNPATGAGETQYF.

A note on this clone: An end of the junction does not agree with germline; a read error may underlie this. The genes are TRBV6-5 and TRBJ1-1; D ambiguous. The germline CDR1 and CDR2 sequences are MNHEY and SVGAGI. The CDR3 runs 12 residues. CDR3 DNA sequence: TGTGCCAGCAGTGACTCGAGTCTTGAAGCTTTCTTT. This translates into CASSDSSLEAFF.

This chain links TRBV6-5 with TRBJ1-2, with 8 bases that match TRBD1. Germline V lookup: CDR1 MNHEY, CDR2 SVGAGI. This CDR3 spans 16 amino acids. V was pared by 0 bases and J by 0 bases, with 3 bases of the junction left unmatched. The CDR3 is CASSYSGQVANYGYTF. CDR3 nucleotides: TGTGCCAGCAGTTACTCGGGACAGGTAGCTAACTATGGCTACACCTTC.

This sequence joins TRBV30 and TRBJ1-2; a possible D gene is TRBD1 (5 bases). Per the germline V gene, CDR1 is GTSNPN and CDR2 is SVGIG (reference sequence). The V end was cut by 4 bases, the J end by 3 bases, with 9 bases between. The CDR3 is 12 amino acids. The chain's CDR3 is CAWIRGDYGYTF. In DNA form, the CDR3 reads TGTGCCTGGATTCGGGGGGACTATGGCTACACCTTC.

The chain links TRBV12-5 to TRBJ2-5; 9 bases are a match to TRBD1. The J call may be wrong; the DNA end is better matched by TRBJ2-7. The CDR3 totals 18 residues. Germline V gives CDR1 LGHNT, CDR2 FRNRAP. The CDR3, as DNA: TGTGCTAGTGGTTCCCCTTTTCCCGGGACAGGGCTATCCTACGAGCAGTACTTC. It encodes CASGSPFPGTGLSYEQYF.

This chain links TRBV7-6 with TRBJ2-2; D call uncertain. V lost 3 bases and J lost 4, with 6 bases in between. CDR1 and CDR2 from the germline V gene are SGHVS and FNYEAQ. The CDR3 is 13 residues long. The CDR3 spells CASSFRSTGELFF. In nucleotides, the CDR3 is TGTGCCAGCAGCTTCAGATCCACCGGGGAGCTGTTTTTT.

Notes on this clone: A read error may produce the germline difference seen at one junction end. V usage is TRBV5-1 and J usage is TRBJ2-4; 7 bases fit TRBD2. Germline V gives CDR1 SGHRS, CDR2 YFSETQ. This CDR3 is 13 amino acids long. The CDR3 DNA reads as TGCGCCAGCAGCCCAGGGAGGGGAAACAGTCAGTACTTC. Its translation: CASSPGRGNSQYF.

This sequence joins TRBV18 and TRBJ1-2; no clear D. The V end was cut by 6 bases, the J end by 8 bases, with 25 bases between. Germline assignment: CDR1 KGHSH and CDR2 LQKENI. The CDR3 runs to 16 residues. The CDR3 protein is CASSLVSVPGNEGYTF. DNA of the CDR3: TGTGCCAGCTCTCTCGTATCTGTCCCGGGGAATGAGGGCTACACCTTC.

J is TRBJ1-3 and V is TRBV7-9; the D is unclear. Looked up from germline, CDR1 is SEHNR and CDR2 is FQNEAQ (reference sequence). The CDR3 runs 16 residues. V lost 0 bases and J 3 bases, leaving 12 bases between the germline ends. CDR3 DNA sequence: TGTGCCAGCAGCTTAGCGCGGCCTTCGGGTGGAAACACCATATATTTT. Translating it yields CASSLARPSGGNTIYF.

This CDR3 reads CASSWNRDSNEQFF. Here the CDR3 DNA reads TGTGCCAGCAGCTGGAACCGGGACTCGAATGAGCAGTTCTTC. The chain couples TRBV7-9 to TRBJ2-1, with D tentatively TRBD2 (6 bases). The CDR3 length is 14 residues. V was pared by 4 bases and J by 7 bases, with 14 bases between. Germline values: CDR1 SEHNR, CDR2 FQNEAQ (reference sequence).

This rearrangement joins TRBV2 to TRBJ2-7; a possible D gene is TRBD2 (5 bases). The CDR3 consists of 12 residues. The V gene's germline CDR1 is SNHLY and CDR2 FYNNEI. Trimming shortened V by 6 bases and J by 12 bases, and 18 bases separated the two germline ends. CDR3 residues: CASSALERGRYF. CDR3 DNA sequence: TGTGCCAGCAGCGCTCTTGAACGGGGAAGGTACTTC.

The chain employs TRBV6-1 and TRBJ2-5, with 7 bases lining up with TRBD1. Germline lookup yields CDR1 MNHNS and CDR2 SASEGT. Trimming cost V 4 bases and J 2 bases; bases outside gene matches: 7. The CDR3 is 15 amino acids. CDR3 region: CASSGRDSLQETQYF. CDR3 coding DNA: TGTGCCAGCAGTGGTAGGGACAGCCTACAAGAGACCCAGTACTTC.

CDR3 protein: CASSSGGITEAFF. The CDR3 nucleotides are TGCGCCAGCAGCTCAGGGGGGATCACTGAAGCTTTCTTT. The V and J genes are TRBV4-1 and TRBJ1-1, with 7 bases that match TRBD1. CDR1 MGHRA and CDR2 YSYEKL come from the germline V gene. J lost 4 bases, V lost 5 bases, and 4 bases had no gene match. CDR3 size: 13 residues.

V usage is TRBV18 and J usage is TRBJ2-7; 11 nucleotides agree with TRBD1. Trimming took 1 base from V and 6 from J; bases not matched to a gene: 2. Germline CDR1 and CDR2: KGHSH and LQKENI. The CDR3 has 14 residues. CDR3 residues: CASSPQGTGGEQYF. The CDR3 DNA follows: TGTGCCAGCTCACCACAAGGGACAGGGGGCGAGCAGTACTTC.

This clone was found once. This chain links TRBV18 with TRBJ2-5, with a weak D call TRBD2 (7 bases). This CDR3 region has 16 residues. The germline CDR1 and CDR2 sequences are KGHSH and LQKENI. V lost 6 bases and J 3 bases, leaving 20 bases between the germline ends. The CDR3 DNA reads as TGTGCCAGCTCGCAAGGGGGGGCATCACCAAAAGAGACCCAGTACTTC. Translation gives CASSQGGASPKETQYF.

The chain couples TRBV4-3 to TRBJ2-3, with D perhaps TRBD2 (6 bases). Trimming took off 0 bases at V and 4 bases at J, with 11 bases between the two ends. Germline values: CDR1 LGHNA, CDR2 YSLEER. The CDR3 extends over 15 amino acids. The CDR3 DNA follows: TGCGCCAGCAGCCAAGACACTAGCTCCGCAGATACGCAGTATTTT. It encodes CASSQDTSSADTQYF.

The chain couples TRBV6-5 to TRBJ2-7; 7 nucleotides agree with TRBD1. The trim removed 4 bases at V and 2 bases at J, leaving 8 bases unmatched. This CDR3 is 15 amino acids long. Germline V CDR1 and CDR2: MNHEY, SVGAGI. The CDR3 protein is CASSSSTGRTYEQYF. The CDR3 DNA reads TGTGCCAGCAGTTCCTCGACAGGGCGAACCTACGAGCAGTACTTC.